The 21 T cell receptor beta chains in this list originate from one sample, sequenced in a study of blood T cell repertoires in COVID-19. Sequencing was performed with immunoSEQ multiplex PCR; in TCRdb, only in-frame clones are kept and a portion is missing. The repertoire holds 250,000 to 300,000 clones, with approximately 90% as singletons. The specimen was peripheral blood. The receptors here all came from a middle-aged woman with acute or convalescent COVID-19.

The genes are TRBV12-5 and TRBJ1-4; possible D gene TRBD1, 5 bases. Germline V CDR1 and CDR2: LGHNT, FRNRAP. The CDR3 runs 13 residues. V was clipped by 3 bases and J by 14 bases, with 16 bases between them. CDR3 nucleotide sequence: TGTGCTAGTGGTTTAGACCGCCGGGACTGGCTGTTTTTT. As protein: CASGLDRRDWLFF.

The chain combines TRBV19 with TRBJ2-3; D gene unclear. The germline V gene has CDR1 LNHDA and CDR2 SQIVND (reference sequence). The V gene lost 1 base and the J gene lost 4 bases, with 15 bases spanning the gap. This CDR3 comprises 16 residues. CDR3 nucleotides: TGTGCCAGTAGTATAGCGCGACTTTCGAGAGCAGATACGCAGTATTTT. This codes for CASSIARLSRADTQYF. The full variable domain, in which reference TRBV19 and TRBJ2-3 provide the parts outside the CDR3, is DGGITQSPKYLFRKEGQNVTLSCEQNLNHDAMYWYRQDPGQGLRLIYYSQIVNDFQKGDIAEGYSVSREKKESFPLTVTSAQKNPTAFYLCASSIARLSRADTQYFGPGTRLTVL.

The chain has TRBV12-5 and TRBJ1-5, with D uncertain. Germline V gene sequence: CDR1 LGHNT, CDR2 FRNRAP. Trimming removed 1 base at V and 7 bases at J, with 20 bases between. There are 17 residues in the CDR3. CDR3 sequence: CASGLGPYSVPPQPQHF. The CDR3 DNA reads TGTGCTAGTGGTTTGGGCCCCTACAGTGTCCCGCCACAGCCCCAGCATTTT.

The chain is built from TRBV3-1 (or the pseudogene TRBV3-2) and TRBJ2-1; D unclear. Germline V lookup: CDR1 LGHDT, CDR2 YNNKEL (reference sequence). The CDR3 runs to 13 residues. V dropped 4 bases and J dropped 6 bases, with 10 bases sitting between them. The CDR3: CASSPPLSNEQFF. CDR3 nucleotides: TGTGCCAGCAGCCCCCCGTTGAGCAATGAGCAGTTCTTC.

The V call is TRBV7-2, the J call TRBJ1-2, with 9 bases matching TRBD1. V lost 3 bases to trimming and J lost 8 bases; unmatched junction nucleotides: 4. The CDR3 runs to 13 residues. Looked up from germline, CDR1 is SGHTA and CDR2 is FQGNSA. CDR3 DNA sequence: TGTGCCAGCAGCTTCAGGACAGGGGACGGCTACACCTTC. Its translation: CASSFRTGDGYTF.

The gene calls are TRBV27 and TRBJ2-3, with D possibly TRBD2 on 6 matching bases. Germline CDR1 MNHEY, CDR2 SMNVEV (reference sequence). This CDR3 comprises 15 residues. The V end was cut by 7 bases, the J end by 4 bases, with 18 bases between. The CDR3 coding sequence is TGTGCCAGCACCCACGGGACCTCGGGGGCAGATACGCAGTATTTT. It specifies CASTHGTSGADTQYF.

CDR3 region: CASTNSGVDTQYF. For the CDR3, the DNA is TGTGCCAGCACCAACTCAGGGGTAGATACGCAGTATTTT. The rearrangement joins TRBV18 to TRBJ2-3, with a tentative D call TRBD1 (6 bases). The CDR3 is 13 amino acids. V was shortened by 8 bases and J by 5 bases, with 14 bases between the two germline ends. CDR1 and CDR2 (germline): KGHSH, LQKENI.

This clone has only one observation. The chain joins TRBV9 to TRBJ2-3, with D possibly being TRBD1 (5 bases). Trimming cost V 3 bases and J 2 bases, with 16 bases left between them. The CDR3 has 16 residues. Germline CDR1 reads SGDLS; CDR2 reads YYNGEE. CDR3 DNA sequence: TGTGCCAGCAGCGGCAGCAGGGCTCGTGTCACAGATACGCAGTATTTT. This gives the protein CASSGSRARVTDTQYF.

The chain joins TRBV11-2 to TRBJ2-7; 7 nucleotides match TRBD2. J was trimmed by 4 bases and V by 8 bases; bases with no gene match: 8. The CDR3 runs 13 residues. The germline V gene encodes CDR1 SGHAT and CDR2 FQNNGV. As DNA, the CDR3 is TGTGCCAGCGGCCTCGGGGGGACTTACGAGCAGTACGTC. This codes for CASGLGGTYEQYV.

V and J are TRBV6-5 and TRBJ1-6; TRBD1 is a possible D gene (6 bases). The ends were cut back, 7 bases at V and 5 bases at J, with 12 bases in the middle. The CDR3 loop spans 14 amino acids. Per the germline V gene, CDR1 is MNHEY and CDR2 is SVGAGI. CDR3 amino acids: CASTWAGDNSPLHF. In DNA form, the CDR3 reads TGTGCCAGCACATGGGCAGGGGATAATTCACCCCTCCACTTT.

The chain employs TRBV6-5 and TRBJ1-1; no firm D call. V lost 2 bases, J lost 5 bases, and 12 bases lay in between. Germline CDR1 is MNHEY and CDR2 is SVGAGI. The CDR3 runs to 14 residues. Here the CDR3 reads CASSYGPRRTEAFF. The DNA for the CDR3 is TGTGCCAGCAGTTACGGACCCCGGAGGACTGAAGCTTTCTTT.

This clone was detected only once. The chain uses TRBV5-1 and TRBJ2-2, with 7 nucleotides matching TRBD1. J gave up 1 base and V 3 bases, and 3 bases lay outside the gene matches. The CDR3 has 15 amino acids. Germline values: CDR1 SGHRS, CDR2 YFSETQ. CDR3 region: CASSWGQLNTGELFF. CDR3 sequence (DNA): TGCGCCAGCAGCTGGGGACAGCTGAACACCGGGGAGCTGTTTTTT. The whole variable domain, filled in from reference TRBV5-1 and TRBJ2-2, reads KAGVTQTPRYLIKTRGQQVTLSCSPISGHRSVSWYQQTPGQGLQFLFEYFSETQRNKGNFPGRFSGRQFSNSRSEMNVSTLELGDSALYLCASSWGQLNTGELFFGEGSRLTVL.

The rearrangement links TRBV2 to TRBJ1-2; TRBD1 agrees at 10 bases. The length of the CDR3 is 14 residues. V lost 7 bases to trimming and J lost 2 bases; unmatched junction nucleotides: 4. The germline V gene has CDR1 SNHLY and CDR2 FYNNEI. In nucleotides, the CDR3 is TGTGCCAGCATCAGGGACAGGGGAAACTATGGCTACACCTTC. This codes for CASIRDRGNYGYTF.

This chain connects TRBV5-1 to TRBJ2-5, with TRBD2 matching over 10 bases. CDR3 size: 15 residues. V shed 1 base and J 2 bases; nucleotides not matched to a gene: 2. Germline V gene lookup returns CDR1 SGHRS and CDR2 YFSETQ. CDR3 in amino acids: CASSLRTSGQETQYF. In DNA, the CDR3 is TGCGCCAGCAGCTTGAGGACTAGCGGTCAAGAGACCCAGTACTTC.

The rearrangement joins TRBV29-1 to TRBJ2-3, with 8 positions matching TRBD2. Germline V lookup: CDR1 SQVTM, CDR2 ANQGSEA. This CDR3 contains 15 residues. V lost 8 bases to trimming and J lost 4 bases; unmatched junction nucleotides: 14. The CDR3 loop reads CSITIAGGTADTQYF. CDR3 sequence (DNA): TGCAGCATCACTATCGCGGGGGGAACGGCAGATACGCAGTATTTT.

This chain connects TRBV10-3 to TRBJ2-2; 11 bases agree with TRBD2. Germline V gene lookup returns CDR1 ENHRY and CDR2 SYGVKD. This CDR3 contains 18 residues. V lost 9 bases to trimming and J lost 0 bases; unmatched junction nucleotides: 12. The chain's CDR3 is CAMGRGLAETSNTGELFF. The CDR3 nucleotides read TGTGCCATGGGAAGGGGACTAGCGGAAACTTCGAACACCGGGGAGCTGTTTTTT.

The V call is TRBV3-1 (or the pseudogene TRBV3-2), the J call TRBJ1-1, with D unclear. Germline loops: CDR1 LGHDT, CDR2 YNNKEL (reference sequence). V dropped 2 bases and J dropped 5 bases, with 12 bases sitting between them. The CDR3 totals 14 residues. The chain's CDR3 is CASSQSGGWTEAFF. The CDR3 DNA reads TGTGCCAGCAGCCAATCAGGAGGGTGGACTGAAGCTTTCTTT.

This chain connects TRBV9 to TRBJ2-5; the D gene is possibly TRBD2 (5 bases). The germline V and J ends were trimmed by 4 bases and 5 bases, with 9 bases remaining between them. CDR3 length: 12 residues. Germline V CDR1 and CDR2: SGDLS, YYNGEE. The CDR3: CASSSGKETQYF. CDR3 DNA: TGTGCCAGCAGCTCCGGGAAGGAGACCCAGTACTTC. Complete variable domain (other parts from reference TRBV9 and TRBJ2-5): DSGVTQTPKHLITATGQRVTLRCSPRSGDLSVYWYQQSLDQGLQFLIQYYNGEERAKGNILERFSAQQFPDLHSELNLSSLELGDSALYFCASSSGKETQYFGPGTRLLVL.

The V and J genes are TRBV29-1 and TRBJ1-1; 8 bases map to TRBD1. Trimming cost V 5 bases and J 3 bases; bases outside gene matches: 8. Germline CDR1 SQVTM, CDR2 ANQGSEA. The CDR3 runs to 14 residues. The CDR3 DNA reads TGCAGCGTTAGCCAGGGGGCTTATGACACTGAAGCTTTCTTT. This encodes CSVSQGAYDTEAFF.

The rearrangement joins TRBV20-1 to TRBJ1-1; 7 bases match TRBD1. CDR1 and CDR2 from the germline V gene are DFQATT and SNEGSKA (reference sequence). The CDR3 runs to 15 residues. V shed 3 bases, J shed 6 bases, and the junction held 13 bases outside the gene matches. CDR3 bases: TGCAGTGCTAGTCCGAACTCAGAGGGGGCCCCTGAAGCTTTCTTT. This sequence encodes CSASPNSEGAPEAFF.

This chain's CDR3 is CASSRTWGNYGYTF. CDR3 nucleotide sequence: TGTGCCAGCAGCCGCACGTGGGGCAACTATGGCTACACCTTC. V is TRBV6-5 and J is TRBJ1-2, with a possible D match to TRBD1 (5 bases). The CDR3 sequence is 14 residues long. V gave up 6 bases and J gave up 2 bases, with 13 bases separating them. Germline lookup yields CDR1 MNHEY and CDR2 SVGAGI.